This T cell receptor beta chain was recovered during a study of immune evolution from preneoplasia to lung adenocarcinoma. Study findings and constraints: Top clone share appeared to fall from AAH through AIS, MIA, adenocarcinoma. Later-stage lesions appeared to have more T cells, more diversity, less clonality.

H&E slides confirmed each diagnosis, reviewed by two pathologists independently. Remarks on this clone: Its antigen is undetermined.

Profiled with immunoSEQ multiplex PCR; TCRdb holds only in-frame clones, not every one. The sample includes more than 25,000 clones, around 70% seen only once; the top ten take 5.5% to 6%. From germline, CDR1 is SQVTM and CDR2 ANQGSEA. Trimming took off 5 bases at V and 7 bases at J, with 12 bases between the two ends. The CDR3 has 12 amino acids. The sequenced sample was FFPE invasive lung adenocarcinoma tissue. The receptor was derived from a person between 60 and 70 years old with invasive lung adenocarcinoma. Some clones in this sample may be carry-over from other donors' samples. The gene calls are TRBV29-1 and TRBJ2-1; D is unresolved. CDR3 residues: CSVPTPSNEQFF. For the CDR3, the DNA is TGCAGCGTTCCCACCCCCAGTAATGAGCAGTTCTTC.